This T cell receptor beta chain emerged from a study of blood T cell repertoires in COVID-19. About the research overall: Italy, Spain and the United States were the sources of the convalescent and acute COVID-19 samples. The cDNA or gDNA used as material had been derived from T cells, B-cell-depleted T cells, or PBMCs.

Trimming removed 2 bases at V and 2 bases at J, with 15 bases between. The CDR3 extends over 15 amino acids. Germline V gives CDR1 GTSNPN, CDR2 SVGIG (reference sequence). The table came from immunoSEQ multiplex PCR; TCRdb's copy has only in-frame clones and leaves some out. The repertoire holds around 250,000 clones, approximately 89% seen once, with 8.5% to 9% in the top ten. The sample taken for sequencing was peripheral blood. J is TRBJ1-1 and V is TRBV30, with unresolved D. The receptor comes from a man between 40 and 49 years old with active or convalescent COVID-19. Here the CDR3 reads CAWSLPLRVNTEAFF. Here the CDR3 DNA reads TGTGCCTGGAGTCTCCCATTGCGGGTAAACACTGAAGCTTTCTTT.